This T cell receptor (beta chain) was sequenced during a study of blood T cell repertoires in COVID-19. Generated by immunoSEQ multiplex PCR, the TCRdb table keeps only in-frame clones and is missing some. Here the sample spans around 280,000 clones, about 86% being singletons. CDR1 and CDR2 (germline): SNHLY, FYNNEI. With 2 bases removed from V and 14 bases from J, the gap between germline ends came to 12 bases. This CDR3 comprises 11 residues. Source material: peripheral blood. The V and J genes are TRBV2 and TRBJ1-2; D gene uncertain. The clonotype was recovered from a woman under 40 who had recovered from COVID-19. CDR3 nucleotide sequence: TGTGCCAGCAGTGAATTCGGGGATCTGACCTTC. Protein: CASSEFGDLTF.